Below, one T cell receptor (beta chain) is given with its context. Its antigen is undetermined. This entry belongs to a study of radiotherapy plus CTLA-4 blockade in lung cancer. Libraries were prepared by immunoSEQ multiplex PCR; TCRdb keeps only in-frame clonotypes and omits some of them. The data show approximately 75,000 clones, with around 80% seen just once and more than 7% held by the top ten. Germline loops: CDR1 SGHTS, CDR2 YDEGEE. V was pared by 0 bases and J by 2 bases, with 8 bases between. CDR3 length: 14 residues. CTLA-4 blockade using ipilimumab, together with focal radiation, was received by patients with chemo-refractory metastatic non-small-cell lung cancer. Study outcomes and limitations: Blood-borne expansion of tumor-derived TCR clones followed radiotherapy plus ipilimumab.

The chain is built from TRBV5-8 and TRBJ1-1, with D unresolved. Material: peripheral blood, obtained from a patient treated with radiotherapy plus ipilimumab. This receptor was taken from a human donor with non-small cell lung cancer who had a complete response to radiotherapy plus ipilimumab. This CDR3 reads CASSLGGVNTEAFF. The CDR3 nucleotides are TGTGCCAGCAGCTTGGGAGGAGTTAACACTGAAGCTTTCTTT.